These 29 T cell receptor beta chains were all obtained from the same sample, sequenced in a study of post-analysis software for immune sequencing data. Study-wide results and caveats: Patients carried roughly five TRBV segments more frequently than controls did, and TRBV5-6, TRBV5-1 and TRBV20-1 were among them.

These TCRs' antigens remain unknown. Unique molecular identifiers featured in each of the TCR beta cDNA libraries. TCRdb re-derived calls from the PCR reads in MiXCR, one entry per CDR3 protein. The top ten clones hold approximately 6% of a sample with roughly 540,000 distinct CDR3 sequences, around 36% of them seen once. Material for sequencing was blood. Source of these receptors: a girl aged 2 to 17 with multiple sclerosis.

This clonotype has at least ten counts. The gene calls are TRBV6-6 and TRBJ2-7; a possible D gene is TRBD1 (5 bases). Deletions cut 2 bases from V and 3 bases from J, with 5 bases between. There are 12 residues in the CDR3. Germline CDR1 and CDR2: MNHNY and SVGAGI (reference sequence). CDR3 sequence reads: CASSYRGYEQYF. The CDR3 DNA follows: TGTGCCAGCAGTTACAGGGGCTACGAGCAGTACTTC.

This clonotype turned up a few times. J is TRBJ2-1 and V is TRBV29-1; 8 nucleotides line up with TRBD1. The J segment lost 4 bases and the V segment lost 4 bases, leaving 6 bases of the junction unmatched. The V gene's germline CDR1 is SQVTM and CDR2 ANQGSEA. CDR3 length equals 14 residues. In DNA, the CDR3 is TGCAGCGTTGCTAACAGGGGGTTATACAATGAGCAGTTCTTC. This encodes CSVANRGLYNEQFF.

This rearrangement joins TRBV11-2 to TRBJ2-3, with a tentative D call TRBD1 (6 bases). The CDR3 runs to 15 residues. The germline gives CDR1 SGHAT, CDR2 FQNNGV. The V end lost 5 bases, the J end lost 1 base, and 13 bases lay between the germline ends. The CDR3 protein is CASSPWGRGTDTQYF. CDR3 DNA sequence: TGTGCCAGCAGCCCCTGGGGGCGGGGCACAGATACGCAGTATTTT. The full variable domain, rest sourced from reference TRBV11-2 and TRBJ2-3, is EAGVAQSPRYKIIEKRQSVAFWCNPISGHATLYWYQQILGQGPKLLIQFQNNGVVDDSQLPKDRFSAERLKGVDSTLKIQPAKLEDSAVYLCASSPWGRGTDTQYFGPGTRLTVL.

This clonotype has just a few counts. The chain joins TRBV7-9 to TRBJ2-7; no clear D gene. The CDR3 is 12 amino acids. The V gene's germline CDR1 is SEHNR and CDR2 FQNEAQ (reference sequence). V gave up 4 bases and J gave up 6 bases, with 10 bases separating them. The CDR3 protein is CASSWEIPEQYF. CDR3 nucleotides: TGTGCCAGCAGCTGGGAAATACCCGAGCAGTACTTC.

This clonotype was seen more than once but under ten times. This chain joins TRBV3-1 and TRBJ1-2; D is undetermined. The germline V and J ends were trimmed by 0 bases and 10 bases, with 9 bases remaining between them. This CDR3 comprises 12 residues. Germline V lookup: CDR1 LGHDT, CDR2 YNNKEL (reference sequence). The CDR3 coding sequence is TGTGCCAGCAGCCAAGACAAGAGAGACTACACCTTC. Protein sequence: CASSQDKRDYTF.

The CDR3 region has the DNA TGTGCCAGCAGTGAGGCTGGGACAGGGATTCATAGCAATCAGCCCCAGCATTTT. It encodes CASSEAGTGIHSNQPQHF. The rearrangement uses TRBV6-1 and TRBJ1-5; 9 positions agree with TRBD1. The CDR3 has 18 residues. The V segment lost 3 bases and the J segment 0 bases; nucleotides outside the gene matches: 9. Germline CDR1 is MNHNS and CDR2 is SASEGT.

A word on this clonotype: The junction and the germline gene differ at one end; a read error may be behind it. The chain combines TRBV5-1 with TRBJ2-1; no reliable D call. This CDR3 region has 11 residues. Germline lookup yields CDR1 SGHRS and CDR2 YFSETQ. The CDR3, as DNA: TGCGCCAGCAACTTGGGGAATGAGCAGTTCTTC. Protein: CASNLGNEQFF.

This clonotype was seen many times. The chain has TRBV18 and TRBJ2-7; tentatively, D is TRBD1 (6 bases). The CDR3 spans 13 residues. Germline CDR1 and CDR2: KGHSH and LQKENI. The CDR3 here is CASSPGTSYEQYF. The CDR3 nucleotides read TGTGCTAGCAGCCCGGGGACAAGCTACGAGCAGTACTTC.

This clonotype was recorded a few times. The chain has TRBV3-1 and TRBJ1-1, with 7 positions matching TRBD1. The CDR3 is 15 residues long. The V and J ends lost 7 bases and 1 base, in that order; junction bases with no gene match: 9. Germline V CDR1 and CDR2: LGHDT, YNNKEL (reference sequence). The CDR3 DNA follows: TGTGCCAGCACCTTCTTGGGACAGCAGAACACTGAAGCTTTCTTT. Residues: CASTFLGQQNTEAFF.

This clonotype was counted only a few times. The gene calls are TRBV7-6 and TRBJ2-7; 11 bases match TRBD2. Germline assignment: CDR1 SGHVS and CDR2 FNYEAQ. The J segment lost 5 bases and the V segment lost 6 bases, leaving 6 bases of the junction unmatched. The CDR3 covers 14 residues. This chain's CDR3 is CASSSAGLADEQYF. For the CDR3, the DNA is TGTGCCAGCAGTTCCGCGGGACTAGCGGACGAGCAGTACTTC.

This clonotype was detected only a few times. This sequence joins TRBV7-9 and TRBJ2-1, with a possible D match to TRBD1 (7 bases). Germline V lookup: CDR1 SEHNR, CDR2 FQNEAQ (reference sequence). V gave up 4 bases and J gave up 0 bases, with 13 bases separating them. This CDR3 region has 16 residues. CDR3 DNA sequence: TGTGCCAGCAGCTCGCGGGGACAGAGCTCCTACAATGAGCAGTTCTTC. Amino acid sequence: CASSSRGQSSYNEQFF.

This CDR3 reads CAISDSRPGEDEQFF. The CDR3 region has the DNA TGTGCCATCAGTGATTCTAGGCCAGGGGAAGATGAGCAGTTCTTC. V gene TRBV10-3 combines with J gene TRBJ2-1, with a possible D match to TRBD1 (6 bases). CDR1 ENHRY and CDR2 SYGVKD come from the germline V gene. V shed 3 bases and J shed 8 bases, with 17 bases lying between them. The CDR3 sequence is 15 residues long.

This clonotype was detected a few times. V gene TRBV5-1 combines with J gene TRBJ2-2, with D perhaps assigned TRBD1 or TRBD2 (5 bases each). The CDR3 totals 16 residues. Per the germline V gene, CDR1 is SGHRS and CDR2 is YFSETQ. The V end was cut by 4 bases, the J end by 4 bases, with 17 bases between. CDR3 loop: CASSHPRGVLTGELFF. CDR3 coding DNA: TGCGCCAGCAGCCACCCCAGAGGGGTTCTCACCGGGGAGCTGTTTTTT.

The chain is built from TRBV5-1 and TRBJ1-5; D may be TRBD1 (5 bases). CDR1 is SGHRS and CDR2 is YFSETQ in the germline V gene. V was shortened by 0 bases and J by 5 bases, with 9 bases between the two germline ends. The CDR3 runs 14 residues. CDR3 sequence reads: CASSLGGVDQPQHF. The CDR3 DNA reads as TGCGCCAGCAGCTTGGGAGGGGTGGATCAGCCCCAGCATTTT.

This clonotype was counted between two and nine times. The V and J genes are TRBV4-1 and TRBJ2-2, with 8 bases aligning to TRBD1. Looked up from germline, CDR1 is MGHRA and CDR2 is YSYEKL. Trimming took 0 bases from V and 7 from J; bases not matched to a gene: 4. The CDR3 totals 15 residues. The CDR3 DNA is TGCGCCAGCAGCCAAGACAGGGGGCAAGGCGGGGAGCTGTTTTTT. Protein sequence: CASSQDRGQGGELFF.

A few counts support this clonotype. The chain is built from TRBV5-1 and TRBJ2-6; no clear D gene. V shed 4 bases and J shed 0 bases, with 8 bases lying between them. Germline loops: CDR1 SGHRS, CDR2 YFSETQ. The CDR3 sequence is 15 residues long. The DNA of the CDR3 is TGCGCCAGCAGCGCGTCGGGCTCTGGGGCCAACGTCCTGACTTTC. This sequence encodes CASSASGSGANVLTF.

The rearrangement uses TRBV20-1 and TRBJ2-1; 10 nucleotides align to TRBD2. Germline lookup yields CDR1 DFQATT and CDR2 SNEGSKA (reference sequence). The CDR3 sequence is 12 residues long. J was trimmed by 9 bases and V by 6 bases; bases with no gene match: 5. The CDR3 sequence: CSAKRGGSEQFF. The CDR3 coding sequence is TGCAGTGCCAAGCGGGGGGGCAGTGAGCAGTTCTTC.

Worth noting for this clonotype: The junction departs from germline at one end; a sequencing error may be responsible. The genes are TRBV6-1 and TRBJ1-4; D is perhaps TRBD1 (5 bases). The CDR3 contains 13 residues. The germline V gene encodes CDR1 MNHNS and CDR2 SASEGT. The CDR3 here is CASSEGESEKRFF. In DNA form, the CDR3 reads TGTGCCAGCAGTGAGGGGGAAAGTGAAAAACGGTTTTTT.

The chain joins TRBV12-3 or TRBV12-4 to TRBJ2-4; 9 bases match TRBD1. The tail of the sequence fits TRBJ2-7 better, so the J call may be wrong. The CDR3 spans 14 residues. CDR3 in DNA: TGTGCCAGCAGTCCGGGACAGGGTGAAGGCGAGCAGTACTTC. This translates into CASSPGQGEGEQYF.

The V and J genes are TRBV6-4 and TRBJ2-3; 8 bases map to TRBD1. CDR3 length: 16 residues. Germline-derived CDR1 and CDR2 are MRHNA and SNTAGT. V lost 6 bases, J lost 2 bases, and 10 bases stayed unmatched. CDR3 in amino acids: CASSPDRDRFTDTQYF. As DNA, the CDR3 is TGTGCCAGCAGCCCAGACCGGGACAGGTTCACAGATACGCAGTATTTT.

This clonotype was seen once. The V gene is TRBV12-3 or TRBV12-4, the J gene TRBJ1-2, with 7 bases aligning to TRBD1. The junction had 8 bases not matched to a gene; V was cut back by 6 bases and J by 4 bases. This CDR3 is 14 amino acids long. CDR3 nucleotides: TGTGCCAGCAGGTCAACAGGGGAAAGCTATGGCTACACCTTC. It encodes CASRSTGESYGYTF.

The chain couples TRBV6-5 to TRBJ1-5; D unclear. V was pared by 6 bases and J by 2 bases, with 14 bases between. Germline CDR1 reads MNHEY; CDR2 reads SVGAGI. The CDR3 contains 15 residues. The CDR3 DNA follows: TGTGCCAGCAGCCCTCCCGGGGTGGGCAATCAGCCCCAGCATTTT. Its protein product is CASSPPGVGNQPQHF.

This clonotype was found a few times. This chain connects TRBV29-1 to TRBJ2-6; a possible D gene is TRBD1 (6 bases). The germline CDR1 and CDR2 sequences are SQVTM and ANQGSEA. This CDR3 has 13 amino acids. Trimming stripped 6 bases from V and 12 bases from J, with 18 bases between. This CDR3 reads CSVPDRPVSVLTF. CDR3 coding DNA: TGCAGCGTCCCTGACAGGCCCGTATCCGTCCTGACTTTC.

This rearrangement joins TRBV6-5 to TRBJ2-3; D possibly corresponds to TRBD1 (5 bases). V lost 3 bases, J lost 0 bases, and 13 bases lay in between. This CDR3 comprises 16 residues. Germline V gene data show CDR1 as MNHEY and CDR2 as SVGAGI. DNA of the CDR3: TGTGCCAGCAGTTATGTGGGGCCCCGAAGCACAGATACGCAGTATTTT. The encoded protein is CASSYVGPRSTDTQYF.

This chain connects TRBV2 to TRBJ1-3; unclear D gene. V lost 7 bases and J 2 bases, leaving 15 bases between the germline ends. Germline V CDR1 and CDR2: SNHLY, FYNNEI. The CDR3 spans 15 residues. CDR3 DNA sequence: TGTGCCAGCAATCCAGAGGGTCGAGCTGGAAACACCATATATTTT. Amino acid sequence: CASNPEGRAGNTIYF.

V and J are TRBV5-1 and TRBJ2-1; 12 bases match TRBD2. CDR3 length equals 17 residues. The V segment lost 4 bases and the J segment 5 bases; nucleotides outside the gene matches: 10. Germline V gene data show CDR1 as SGHRS and CDR2 as YFSETQ. The CDR3 sequence: CASSPPPSGGVHNEQFF. CDR3 DNA sequence: TGCGCCAGCAGCCCCCCCCCTAGCGGGGGGGTTCACAATGAGCAGTTCTTC.

This clonotype was seen only a few times. The J gene is TRBJ2-3, the V gene TRBV3-1; 10 bases match TRBD2. V lost 6 bases to trimming and J lost 4 bases; unmatched junction nucleotides: 7. The CDR3 spans 15 residues. Germline CDR1 is LGHDT and CDR2 is YNNKEL (reference sequence). The CDR3 coding sequence is TGTGCCAGCAGTCTAGCGGGGGTATCCCCAGATACGCAGTATTTT. This sequence encodes CASSLAGVSPDTQYF.

Comments on this clonotype: This may be a read error: a much more frequent sequence differs by one nucleotide. The chain joins TRBV5-5 to TRBJ2-4; D may be TRBD2 (5 bases). The end of the DNA aligns better with TRBJ2-5, so the J call may be wrong. This CDR3 region has 14 residues. CDR1 is SGHKS, CDR2 YYEKEE, per germline (reference sequence). The CDR3 loop reads CATSAETRQETQYF. The CDR3 DNA reads as TGTGCCACCTCAGCGGAGACGAGACAAGAGACCCAGTACTTC.

There are a few counts of this clonotype. The rearrangement uses TRBV4-1 and TRBJ1-4; 9 bases are a match to TRBD1. The CDR3 runs 14 residues. V shed 3 bases, J shed 9 bases, and the junction held 5 bases outside the gene matches. Germline CDR1 and CDR2: MGHRA and YSYEKL. CDR3 sequence (DNA): TGCGCCAGCAGCCAGGTGGGACAGGGCCAAAAACTGTTTTTT. It translates to CASSQVGQGQKLFF.